This T cell receptor beta chain was recovered during a study of identical twins. Regarding the study as a whole: Within beta out-of-frame sequences, the excess sharing observed between twins was weaker.

The CDR3 sequence is 14 residues long. The germline V gene encodes CDR1 MNHEY and CDR2 SVGAGI. Trimming pared 0 bases from V and 9 bases from J, leaving 12 bases between. Healthy Caucasian donors formed the entire cohort. This clonotype was picked up many times. Antigen: not known. Unique molecular identifiers were in the cDNA, with template-switch universal primer binding. Using its own MiXCR run on the 5' RACE reads, TCRdb lists one record per CDR3 protein. The data contain nearly 900,000 distinct CDR3 sequences, 12% of them seen just once; the ten biggest clones take up around 1.5%. These same records also appear under a second study, on yellow fever vaccine responses in identical twins. That paper adds: Twins reportedly mounted vaccine T cell responses that seemed partly convergent, partly personalized.

The receptor was derived from a young woman in good health. The chain employs TRBV6-5 and TRBJ2-4, with D possibly TRBD2 on 5 matching bases. What was sequenced was PBMCs. The CDR3: CASSYSREIGIQYF. The CDR3 region has the DNA TGTGCCAGCAGTTACTCGAGGGAAATTGGCATTCAGTACTTC.